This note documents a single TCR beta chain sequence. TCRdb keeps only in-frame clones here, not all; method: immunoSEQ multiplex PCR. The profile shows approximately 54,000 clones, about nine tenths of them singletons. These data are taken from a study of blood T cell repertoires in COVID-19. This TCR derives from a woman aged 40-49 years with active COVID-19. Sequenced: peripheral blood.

The DNA for the CDR3 is TGTGCCAGCAGTTACTCGGACAGATACTATGGCTACACCTTC. Translating gives CASSYSDRYYGYTF. This chain connects TRBV6-5 to TRBJ1-2, with D perhaps matching TRBD1 (6 bases). Deletions cut 0 bases from V and 3 bases from J, with 8 bases between. The CDR3 is made up of 14 amino acids. Germline V gene data show CDR1 as MNHEY and CDR2 as SVGAGI.